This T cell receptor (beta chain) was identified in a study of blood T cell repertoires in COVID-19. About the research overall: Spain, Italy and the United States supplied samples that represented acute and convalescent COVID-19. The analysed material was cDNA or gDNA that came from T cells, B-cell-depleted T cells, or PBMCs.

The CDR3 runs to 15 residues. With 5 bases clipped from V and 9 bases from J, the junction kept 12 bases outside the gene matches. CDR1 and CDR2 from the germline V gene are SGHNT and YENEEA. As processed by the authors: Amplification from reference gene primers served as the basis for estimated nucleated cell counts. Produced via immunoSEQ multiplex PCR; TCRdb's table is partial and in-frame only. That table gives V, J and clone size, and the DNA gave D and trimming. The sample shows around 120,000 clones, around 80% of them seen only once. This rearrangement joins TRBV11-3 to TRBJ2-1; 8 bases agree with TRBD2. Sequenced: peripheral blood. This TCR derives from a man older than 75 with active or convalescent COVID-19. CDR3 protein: CASSPNSGGPGEQFF. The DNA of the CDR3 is TGTGCCAGCAGCCCCAACTCGGGGGGGCCGGGTGAGCAGTTCTTC. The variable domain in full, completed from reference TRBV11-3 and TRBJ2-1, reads EAGVVQSPRYKIIEKKQPVAFWCNPISGHNTLYWYLQNLGQGPELLIRYENEEAVDDSQLPKDRFSAERLKGVDSTLKIQPAELGDSAVYLCASSPNSGGPGEQFFGPGTRLTVL.